What follows is one TCR beta chain and its context. Its antigen is not known. The entry originates in a study of graft-versus-host responses after intestinal transplantation. Across the study: Tacrolimus plus steroids were given to all recipients for about 3 years, preceded by anti-thymocyte globulin induction. Overall study findings and caveats: Researchers found peak circulating GvH clone levels linked to early post-transplant HvG declines.

The germline CDR1 and CDR2 sequences are LNHDA and SQIVND (reference sequence). The CDR3 is 17 residues long. Trimming cost V 1 base and J 5 bases, with 20 bases left between them. Assay: immunoSEQ multiplex PCR; the TCRdb copy retains only in-frame clones and omits some. Of roughly 36,000 clones detected, around 83% appear once; the ten largest clones hold 3% to 4%. The specimen was PBMCs, collected about 1,000 days after transplant. The chain combines TRBV19 with TRBJ1-1; no clear D gene. The receptor was isolated from a human patient who received an intestinal transplant, so some T cells may come from the graft donor. The CDR3 region is CASSIGGGPGRITEAFF. As DNA, the CDR3 is TGTGCCAGTAGTATAGGAGGAGGGCCCGGTCGGATAACTGAAGCTTTCTTT. The full variable domain, rest sourced from reference TRBV19 and TRBJ1-1, is DGGITQSPKYLFRKEGQNVTLSCEQNLNHDAMYWYRQDPGQGLRLIYYSQIVNDFQKGDIAEGYSVSREKKESFPLTVTSAQKNPTAFYLCASSIGGGPGRITEAFFGQGTRLTVV.